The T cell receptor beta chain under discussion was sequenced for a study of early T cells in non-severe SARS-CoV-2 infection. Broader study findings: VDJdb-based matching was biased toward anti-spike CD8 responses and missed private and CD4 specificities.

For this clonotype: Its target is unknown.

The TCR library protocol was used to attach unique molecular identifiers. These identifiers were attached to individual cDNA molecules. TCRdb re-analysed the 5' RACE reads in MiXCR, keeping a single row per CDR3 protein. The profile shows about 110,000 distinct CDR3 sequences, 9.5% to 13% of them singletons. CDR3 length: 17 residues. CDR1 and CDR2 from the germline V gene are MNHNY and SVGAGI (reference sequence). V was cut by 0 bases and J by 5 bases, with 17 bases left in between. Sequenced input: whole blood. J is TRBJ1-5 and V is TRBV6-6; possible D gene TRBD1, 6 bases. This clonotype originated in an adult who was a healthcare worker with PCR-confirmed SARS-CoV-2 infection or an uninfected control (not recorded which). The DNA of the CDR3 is TGTGCCAGCAGTTACTCCAGGGGACACCAACTATATCAGCCCCAGCATTTT. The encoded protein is CASSYSRGHQLYQPQHF.